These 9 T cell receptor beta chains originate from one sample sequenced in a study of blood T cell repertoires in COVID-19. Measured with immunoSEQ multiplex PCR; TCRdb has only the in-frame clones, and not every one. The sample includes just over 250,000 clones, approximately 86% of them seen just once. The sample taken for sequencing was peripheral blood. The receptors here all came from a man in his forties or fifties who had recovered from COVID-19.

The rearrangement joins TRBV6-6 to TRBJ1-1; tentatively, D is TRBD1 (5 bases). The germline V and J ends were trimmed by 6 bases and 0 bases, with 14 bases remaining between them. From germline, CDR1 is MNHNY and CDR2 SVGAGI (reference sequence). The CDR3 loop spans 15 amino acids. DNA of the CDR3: TGTGCCAGCAGACTTGGACGGACAATGAACACTGAAGCTTTCTTT. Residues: CASRLGRTMNTEAFF.

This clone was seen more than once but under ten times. For the CDR3, the DNA is TGTGCCAGCTCACTCCCAAACACTGAAGCTTTCTTT. Amino acids: CASSLPNTEAFF. The chain carries TRBV18 and TRBJ1-1; unclear D gene. Trimming left V 4 bases short and J 2 bases short, with 5 bases between. Germline V lookup: CDR1 KGHSH, CDR2 LQKENI. This CDR3 comprises 12 residues. The complete variable domain, with remaining parts taken from reference TRBV18 and TRBJ1-1, reads NAGVMQNPRHLVRRRGQEARLRCSPMKGHSHVYWYRQLPEEGLKFMVYLQKENIIDESGMPKERFSAEFPKEGPSILRIQQVVRGDSAAYFCASSLPNTEAFFGQGTRLTVV.

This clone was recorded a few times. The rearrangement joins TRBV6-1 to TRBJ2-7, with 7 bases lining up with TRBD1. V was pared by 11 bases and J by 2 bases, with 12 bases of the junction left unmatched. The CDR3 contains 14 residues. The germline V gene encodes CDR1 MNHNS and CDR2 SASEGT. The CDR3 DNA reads TGTGCCGGCGCAGAACCGGGACAGACCTACGAGCAGTACTTC. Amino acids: CAGAEPGQTYEQYF.

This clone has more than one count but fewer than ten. In nucleotides, the CDR3 is TGTGCCAGCAGCTTGCCCGGGCCGGGGGCTTTCTTT. Translation: CASSLPGPGAFF. The chain is built from TRBV11-2 and TRBJ1-1; no clear D gene. V dropped 3 bases and J dropped 11 bases, with 13 bases sitting between them. CDR3 length: 12 residues. Germline CDR1 and CDR2: SGHAT and FQNNGV. The full variable domain, rest sourced from reference TRBV11-2 and TRBJ1-1, is EAGVAQSPRYKIIEKRQSVAFWCNPISGHATLYWYQQILGQGPKLLIQFQNNGVVDDSQLPKDRFSAERLKGVDSTLKIQPAKLEDSAVYLCASSLPGPGAFFGQGTRLTVV.

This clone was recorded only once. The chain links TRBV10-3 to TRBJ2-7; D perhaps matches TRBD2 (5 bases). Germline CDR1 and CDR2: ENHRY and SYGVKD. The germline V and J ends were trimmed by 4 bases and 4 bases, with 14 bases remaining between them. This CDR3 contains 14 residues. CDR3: CAISVGRGSYEQYF. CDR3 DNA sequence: TGTGCCATCAGTGTAGGCCGGGGATCTTACGAGCAGTACTTC.

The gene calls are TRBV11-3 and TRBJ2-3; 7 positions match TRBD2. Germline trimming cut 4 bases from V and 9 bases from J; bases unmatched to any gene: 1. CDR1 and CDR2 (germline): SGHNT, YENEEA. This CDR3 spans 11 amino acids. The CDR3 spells CASSSAGTQYF. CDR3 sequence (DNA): TGTGCCAGCAGCTCAGCGGGGACGCAGTATTTT.

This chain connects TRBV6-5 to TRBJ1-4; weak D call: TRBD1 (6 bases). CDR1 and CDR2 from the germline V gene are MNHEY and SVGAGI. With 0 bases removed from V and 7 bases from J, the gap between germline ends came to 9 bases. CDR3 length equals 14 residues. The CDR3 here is CASSYSQGSEKLFF. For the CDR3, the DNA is TGTGCCAGCAGTTACTCCCAGGGGAGTGAAAAACTGTTTTTT.

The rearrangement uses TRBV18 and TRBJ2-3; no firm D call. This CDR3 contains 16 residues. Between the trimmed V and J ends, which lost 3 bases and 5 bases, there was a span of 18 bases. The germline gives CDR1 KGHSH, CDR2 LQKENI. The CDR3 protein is CASSPRISPGVDTQYF. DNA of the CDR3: TGTGCCAGCTCACCCCGCATCTCACCCGGAGTAGATACGCAGTATTTT.

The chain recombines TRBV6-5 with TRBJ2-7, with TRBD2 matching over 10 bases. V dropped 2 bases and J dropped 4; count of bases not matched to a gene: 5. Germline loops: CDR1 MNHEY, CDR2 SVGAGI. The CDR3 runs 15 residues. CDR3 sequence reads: CASSYADSGRYEQYF. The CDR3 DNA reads TGTGCCAGCAGTTACGCAGATAGCGGGAGGTACGAGCAGTACTTC.